This TCR beta chain was identified during a study of blood T cell repertoires in COVID-19. Overall study context: Material from acute and convalescent COVID-19 was sourced from the United States, Italy and Spain. PBMCs, B-cell-depleted T cells, or T cells provided the cDNA or gDNA that made up the material.

Enrolment of Seattle patients took place during active infection, and they were followed longitudinally. Deletions cut 2 bases from V and 4 bases from J, with 14 bases between. Germline V lookup: CDR1 MNHEY, CDR2 SVGAGI. CDR3 size: 15 residues. The authors' processing: Reference gene primers were amplified, and this amplification served to estimate nucleated cell counts. Only in-frame clones appear in the TCRdb table, and some are missing; sequencing was by immunoSEQ multiplex PCR. V, J and clone size are those of that table, while D and trimming were read from the DNA. This table has nearly 350,000 clones, around nine tenths appearing once.

The TCR was taken from a woman in her 70s with COVID-19, enrolled during active disease. The chain joins TRBV6-5 to TRBJ1-1; D might be TRBD1 (5 bases). Sequencing was performed on peripheral blood. The CDR3 protein is CASSYPRTGGTEAFF. The CDR3 DNA is TGTGCCAGCAGTTACCCACGGACGGGGGGCACTGAAGCTTTCTTT.